The TCR beta chain described here comes from a study of shared clonotypes between healthy human individuals. Study-level results: Naive subsets, compared against memory subsets, generally had larger estimated richness values.

Naive CD8 cells were CD45RO-negative, positively selected for CCR7, excluding terminally differentiated effector memory CD45RA+ cells. The protocol was immunoSEQ multiplex PCR, while the TCRdb copy is restricted to in-frame clones and leaves out a portion. Of about 700,000 clones listed, 92% are singletons. On this clone itself: Its antigen remains unidentified. Other nucleotide sequences from this sample produce the same CDR3.

V was shortened by 5 bases and J by 3 bases, with 10 bases between the two germline ends. Germline-derived CDR1 and CDR2 are SGHAT and FQNNGV. The CDR3 contains 13 residues. The sequence derives from a man aged 25-45 years in good health. Source material: naive CD8+ T cells sorted from blood. The chain links TRBV11-2 to TRBJ1-1; D remains ambiguous. CDR3 sequence: CASSPPGHTEAFF. The CDR3 DNA reads as TGTGCCAGCAGCCCCCCAGGCCACACTGAAGCTTTCTTT.